This T cell receptor beta chain was profiled in a study of T cell responses to AZD1222 COVID-19 vaccine (dated by TCRdb to 2020 to 2022). Study-wide context: A total of 233 trial participants underwent TCR sequencing, of whom about 200 had received two doses of AZD1222 and roughly 26 had received two doses of the MenACWY control vaccine. Enrollment into the trials was organized by age into subgroups of 18-55, 56-69 and 70-plus years, and those subgroups contained about 150, 27 and 61 TCR-sequenced participants, respectively.

Including cysteine and phenylalanine, the CDR3 has 13 amino acids. CDR3 DNA only is kept here, 39 bases in frame from base 1. V is reduced by 1 base and J by 5 bases, leaving a spacing of 8 bases between them. The germline V gene (reference sequence) supplies CDR1 SEHNR and CDR2 FQNEAQ. The time point label, read with the paper, signifies: about 28 days (+/-7) after the second vaccine dose. In the paper's terms, the treatment or condition label means: meningococcal conjugate vaccine given as trial control. Samples from vaccinated people were obtained from the UK trials COV001 and COV002, which included a single-blind randomized controlled phase 2/3 trial of AZD1222 (ChAdOx1 nCoV-19) in healthy adults. For TCRbeta chain sequencing, PBMC samples were collected from trial participants at day 0 and at day 28 after the second dose. The CDR3 regions of human TCRbeta chains were subjected to immunosequencing. The published analysis was carried out like this. TCRs in the repertoires were compared against a reference library of SARS-CoV-2-specific TCRs that had been generated with the MIRA antigen-specificity platform. Breadth was defined as the fraction of unique TCRs that were SARS-CoV-2-associated. Depth was defined as the fraction of total T cells that were SARS-CoV-2-associated. Using the MIRA data, each spike-specific TCR was assigned both to the spike region to which the TCR was reactive and to a CD4 or CD8 class. Log10-transformed breadth and depth values were compared by one-way ANOVA with Sidak's multiple comparisons tests. TCRdb holds this immuneACCESS table with in-frame rearrangements only. Some clones are missing; in checked studies, unresolved V genes explain under half, and the rest has no known cause. V and J calls and clone size are copied from that table; D and trimming were computed from the DNA. This sample is represented by around 47,000 clones; roughly 77% of them were singletons. Less than 25% of the sample goes to the ten largest clones.

Worth noting for this clone: What antigen it recognizes has not been identified. The record has no base qualities; no much larger clone is one base away.

Overall study outcomes, separate from this receptor: A significant rise in spike-specific TCR breadth and depth was observed after two AZD1222 doses relative to day 0 and relative to MenACWY recipients. Most participants were white British and females outnumbered males, and the authors suggested that clonal diversity may have been underestimated. The 56-69-year group was small, and its depth increase did not reach significance, likely because of low power. Conclusions about previously exposed vaccinees are limited, since just a handful of AZD1222 recipients were seropositive for SARS-CoV-2 at baseline. Nearly half of unique spike-specific TCRs reportedly recognized epitopes outside regions mutated in the B.1.351 and B.1.1.7 variants. Because no samples from the day 14 peak response were available, repertoires could be characterized only after the peak T cell response. CD4 TCRs associated with the vaccine covered the entire spike protein, and the dominant responses were in regions 160-218 and 743-854.

The V and J segments used are TRBV7-9 and TRBJ1-1, with the D gene too uncertain to name. Sequencing used peripheral blood, obtained 28 days after the second dose of the MenACWY control vaccine. This sequence was found in an adult who received the MenACWY meningococcal vaccine as a control. This receptor carries the CDR3 CASSLGGETEAFF. The DNA sequence is TGTGCCAGCAGCTTAGGTGGGGAAACTGAAGCTTTCTTT.